Described below is a single T cell receptor beta chain sequence and its context. This clonotype was seen a handful of times. Its antigen is not yet known. No much larger clonotype is one base removed from it; base qualities were not supplied. The reads were generated on an Illumina NovaSeq 6000. TCR cDNA was synthesized by 5'RACE template switching, through which a universal primer site and unique molecular identifiers were introduced. cDNA synthesis was primed from both the TCR alpha and TCR beta constant segments. Library amplification used two PCR steps, and the second PCR step added sample barcodes and sequencing adapters. Sequencing of libraries was performed on Illumina HiSeq 2500 (2x100 bp) or NovaSeq (2x150 bp). From the authors' description of their analysis: Reads were demultiplexed and collapsed into UMI consensus sequences with MIGEC, and V(D)J alignment was performed with MiXCR. Clonotypes responding to the vaccine were identified with edgeR on replicate PBMC samples, with the criteria of FDR below 0.01 and a log2 fold change above 5 up to day 15. Each bulk clonotype was labeled CD4 or CD8 based on which sequenced repertoire, CD4 or CD8, contained the clonotype at higher abundance. TCRdb redid the processing of the public reads, applying fastp at Q25 and MiXCR, and retained in-frame beta chains. Every CDR3 protein is listed once, alongside the most common genes and DNA of its rows. The V and J calls here are based on TCRdb, not the publication. This sample is represented by approximately 300,000 distinct CDR3 sequences; approximately 12% of them were singletons. The top ten clonotypes cover around 3.2% of the sample.

What this sample's treatment or condition label stands for: live attenuated yellow fever vaccine strain. A standard Ficoll-Paque protocol was used to isolate PBMCs from peripheral blood. Dynabeads CD4 and CD8 positive selection kits were used to isolate the CD4 and CD8 T-cell fractions. RNA was extracted with TriZol from bulk PBMCs, CD4 and CD8 fractions, and dextramer-positive and dextramer-negative fractions. The germline V gene supplies CDR1 SGHRS and CDR2 YFSETQ. Compared with germline, V lacks 0 bases and J lacks 3 bases; bases without a gene match: 9. Counted from cysteine to phenylalanine, this CDR3 has 17 amino acids. Just CDR3 DNA is preserved here, 51 bases in frame from base 1. This entry comes from a study of T cells after yellow fever vaccination (dated by TCRdb to between 2018 and 2021). About the investigation overall: The SMART-Seq v4 Ultra Low Input RNA kit was used to prepare libraries from fractions with low cell numbers. Blood was collected at multiple timepoints before and after primary and secondary immunization, and bulk PBMC replicates and cell subsets were isolated. The cohort comprised two healthy male donors, one aged 18 to 30 and one aged 30 to 39 years. To follow T-cell clones before and after primary and booster YFV17D yellow fever vaccination, bulk TCR alpha and beta repertoires were sequenced over time. Overall results and qualifications from the work: The study included only two donors, which limits how far the findings can be generalized. Most clones expanded after primary vaccination (almost 97% of CD4 and over 80% of CD8) were re-detected after the booster, suggesting that broad memory maintenance occurred. Because abundant contaminating clonotypes from the bulk population could be contained in FACS-sorted repertoires, computational filtering was required. A small share of clonotypes occurred in both CD4 and CD8 compartments, likely arising from convergent recombination. The secondary T-cell response was found to be weaker but faster than the primary response, with a peak reached on day 5 rather than on day 15.

The sequenced sample was CD4+ T cells sorted from PBMCs, obtained 45 days after the yellow fever booster vaccination. The chain is assembled from TRBV5-1 and TRBJ2-7; 10 central nucleotides agree with TRBD1. The TCR comes from a young man who received the YFV17D yellow fever vaccine. The CDR3: CASSLVNRDRGNYEQYF. The DNA sequence is given as TGCGCCAGCAGCTTGGTTAATCGGGACAGGGGAAACTACGAGCAGTACTTC.